What follows describes a single T cell receptor (beta chain). This sample was included in a study of blood T cell repertoires in COVID-19. Study at large: The samples span acute and convalescent COVID-19 from the United States, Italy and Spain. PBMCs, B-cell-depleted T cells, or T cells provided the cDNA or gDNA that made up the material.

Some clones are missing from TCRdb's copy, which holds only in-frame ones; the method was immunoSEQ multiplex PCR. Among 200,000 or so clones, roughly 91% were seen once, and the ten largest hold roughly 7.1%. Grouping used clinical history reported by participants in a survey and questionnaire. The sequence came from a man aged 30 to 45 in a cohort exposed to, infected with or recovered from COVID-19 (not recorded which). The source material was PBMCs or T cells enriched from blood (not recorded which).

The CDR3 DNA follows: TGTGCCAGCAGTTTATCGACTAGCGGATACAATGAGCAGTTCTTC. Translating gives CASSLSTSGYNEQFF. The chain employs TRBV27 and TRBJ2-1, with TRBD2 matching over 9 bases. Germline loops: CDR1 MNHEY, CDR2 SMNVEV (reference sequence). J lost 4 bases, V lost 0 bases, and 1 base had no gene match. The CDR3 has 15 amino acids.